This T cell receptor beta chain was identified during a study of early T cells in non-severe SARS-CoV-2 infection. Across the whole study: From unsorted whole blood, bulk RNA was sequenced, and the chains remained unpaired.

Unique molecular identifier tags were affixed to discrete cDNA molecules. Each CDR3 protein is one row after TCRdb ran MiXCR on the 5' RACE reads. The sample yields over 20,000 distinct CDR3 sequences, about 5% seen once. This clonotype was detected only a few times. The antigen remains unidentified. Notes on the study in general: There was a bias toward anti-spike CD8 responses in VDJdb matching, which missed private and CD4 specificities.

The sequencing input was whole blood. The source is an adult who was a healthcare worker with PCR-confirmed SARS-CoV-2 infection or an uninfected control (not recorded which).

CDR3 sequence: CASTTSPRGQSDQPQHF. DNA of the CDR3: TGTGCCAGCACCACATCCCCCCGAGGACAGAGTGATCAGCCCCAGCATTTT. The chain carries TRBV7-8 and TRBJ1-5, with a possible D match to TRBD1 (6 bases). V lost 7 bases and J lost 5, with 24 bases in between. Germline values: CDR1 SGHVS, CDR2 FQNEAQ. This CDR3 region has 17 residues.